This TCR beta chain was captured in a study of blood T cell repertoires in COVID-19 (TCRdb year 2020). In the study overall: Samples covering the acute and convalescent phases of COVID-19 were provided by collaborators in the United States, Italy and Spain. A de-identified subject ID, COVID-19 status, age in years and sex were almost always included in the sample metadata. Where available, HLA class I and class II types were taken from metadata supplied by the sample provider and were not determined by assay-based typing. The prospective study material was composed of cDNA or gDNA derived from T cells, B-cell-depleted T cells, or PBMCs. Deeply sampled blood TCRbeta repertoires from subjects exposed to, actively infected with, or recovered from COVID-19 were included in the dataset. The samples were drawn from the first 160 participants of the ongoing ImmuneRACE study and from under 1,500 subjects provided by 6 global collaborators. The repertoires were released in a freely available public database intended as a resource for research on the immune response to SARS-CoV-2. The paper as a whole reports these results and caveats: The quantity of clinical and demographic metadata differed by source and by participant and was supplied without curation.

The CDR3 runs 15 residues from the cysteine to the phenylalanine. The CDR3 DNA has 45 bases and is translated from base 1. The V end gives up 1 base and the J end 5 bases, leaving 6 bases in the junction not matched to a gene. The germline V gene encodes CDR1 SSHAT and CDR2 FNYEAQ (reference sequence). Whole blood was collected in K2EDTA tubes by collaborating institutions according to the institutions' own protocols. For TCRbeta analysis, collaborators shipped samples as frozen whole blood, isolated PBMCs, or DNA extracted from either of those sample types. TCRbeta CDR3 regions were amplified from genomic DNA using the immunoSEQ Assay, a bias-controlled multiplex PCR. The study's processing was this. The number of nucleated cells in each sample was estimated by amplification of reference gene primers within the assay. To quantify the absolute abundance of each unique TCRbeta CDR3 rearrangement, sequence reads were collapsed and filtered. For each sample, productive Simpson clonality was calculated as the square root of Simpson's diversity index across productive rearrangements. TCRdb stores this immuneACCESS table with in-frame sequences only. Part of the clones is absent; in the studies checked, under half of the shortfall reflects unresolved V genes, and no reason is known for the rest. V and J calls and clone size are as listed in that table; D and trimming were resolved from the DNA. The sample table records fewer than 300,000 clones; 81% of these occur just once. Less than 3% of the sample belongs to the ten largest clones.

To note about this clone: The antigen this receptor binds is unknown. Nothing much larger sits one base from this clone, and base qualities are not available.

This sequence was found in a woman aged 60-70 years with active or convalescent COVID-19. What was sequenced was peripheral blood. The chain couples TRBV7-7 to TRBJ2-5, with 8 middle bases fitting TRBD2. CDR3 sequence: CASSLVRGGGETQYF. The nucleotide sequence reads as follows: TGTGCCAGCAGCTTAGTCCGGGGGGGCGGCGAGACCCAGTACTTC.